This TCR beta chain was captured by sequencing in a study of OX40 agonist ivuxolimab in advanced cancers. For the wider study: Ivuxolimab was an agonistic, fully human IgG2 monoclonal antibody directed against OX40 (CD134), a costimulatory receptor. Intravenous ivuxolimab was administered to patients every 2 weeks at six dose levels: 0.01, 0.1, 0.3, 1.5, 3 and 10 mg/kg. Of the roughly 50 dose-escalation patients, hepatocellular carcinoma was present in about 20, melanoma in approximately 15, renal cell carcinoma in 9 and head and neck cancer in 9. In the dose-escalation cohort, approximately 83% of patients were male, and the mean age was around 65 years with a range of 23 to 79. Patients were allowed to have had prior anti-PD-1, anti-PD-L1 or anti-CTLA-4 therapy, and 40% of the dose-escalation patients had been treated with checkpoint inhibitors. Partial responses occurred in three dose-escalation patients: two with cutaneous melanoma and one with hepatocellular carcinoma. The purpose of peripheral TCRbeta sequencing was to test whether ivuxolimab changed TCR sequence diversity and led to clonal T-cell expansion. The paper reports the monotherapy dose-escalation portion (N of about 56 patients) of the phase I ivuxolimab trial.

Comment on this clone: What this receptor recognizes is not known. Per-base quality was not reported, and no clone a single base away is much larger than it.

The trial excluded patients who had a history of autoimmune disease or who were on systemic immunosuppression. In every dose cohort, peripheral blood was drawn for TCR sequencing at baseline, cycle 4 day 1, and cycle 7 day 1. The samples were drawn from a first-in-human, open-label, multicenter phase I dose-escalation trial of ivuxolimab. Adults with locally advanced or metastatic melanoma, renal cell, hepatocellular, or head and neck squamous cell carcinoma were enrolled in the trial. Before TCR sequencing, CD4+ T cells and CD8+ T cells were sorted from peripheral blood as separate populations. Study-wide conclusions, independent of this receptor: The antigen specificity of the clonally expanded peripheral T cells was not determined. On average, CD8+ T cells showed more expanded clones than CD4+ T cells after ivuxolimab. Partial responders in the 0.1-3.0 mg/kg groups had among the lowest normalized peripheral clonal expansion, especially among CD8+ T cells. At doses of 0.1 to 3.0 mg/kg, clonal expansion of both CD4+ and CD8+ T cells in blood was seen between baseline and week 6. Low levels of normalized T-cell clonal expansion were also shown by some nonresponding patients.

Genomic DNA was extracted from sorted cells for sequencing of the TCRbeta CDR3 region. TCRbeta CDR3 regions were sequenced using the immunoSEQ Assay. Not all clones reach the TCRdb copy of this immuneACCESS table, which keeps in-frame sequences only. Checked studies attribute under half of the gap to unresolved V genes and leave the rest unexplained. The sample table holds tens of thousands of clones, of which roughly 86% were seen once. Together, the top ten hold 0.7% to 0.9% of the sample. The CDR3 covers 15 residues, taking in both the cysteine and the phenylalanine. Only the CDR3 region is kept as DNA, spanning 45 bases read in frame from base 1. Looking up the germline V gene yields CDR1 SGHTA and CDR2 FQGNSA. A distance of 18 bases separates the germline ends of V and J, which lose 7 bases and 3 bases respectively.

The sequences come from CD4+ or CD8+ T cells sorted from blood, collected in a trial of the OX40 agonist ivuxolimab. The receptor was isolated from an adult with an advanced solid tumor such as melanoma, head and neck, liver or kidney cancer. The rearrangement combines TRBV7-2 with TRBJ1-2; tentative D gene TRBD1, with 5 bases matching. Read as DNA, the sequence is TGTGCCAGCACACCCTCTCCGGGGCCCTACTATGGCTACACCTTC. This codes for CASTPSPGPYYGYTF.